This is a list of T cell receptor beta chains from one sample in a study of blood T cell repertoires in COVID-19. The repertoire was sequenced with immunoSEQ multiplex PCR; TCRdb's copy has only in-frame clones and lacks some. There are approximately 24,000 clones in the sample; roughly 91% occur only once, and about 8% lies in the top ten. Sequencing used peripheral blood. These TCRs come from a man in his fifties with active COVID-19. Both conserved end residues are trimmed from each CDR3. A D gene is named only where the DNA matches it firmly.

v_call d_call cdr3_aa
TRBV5-8 TRBD1 ASSGARGDRSMNTEAF
TRBV30 TRBD1 AWALRLGTGDYGYT
TRBV30 TRBD1 AWSSSGTGWPPLH
TRBV10-2 TRBD2 ASVPGGGYNEQF
TRBV3-1/TRBV3-2 . ASSQDHGGNTEAF
TRBV6-4 TRBD2 ASSEGRGGYNEQF
TRBV5-1 TRBD2 ASSLPLAGVYNEQF
TRBV5-1 TRBD2 ASSWMGLSDTQY
TRBV2 . ASTFPRKACCPNQPQH
TRBV18 . ASSLRMGRSEKLF
TRBV6-6 TRBD1 ASSSLGQGYPLGF
TRBV5-3 . APSPGANVLT
TRBV4-3 . ASSQATPQGTNEKLF
TRBV19 . ASSPEDSLIMNQPQH
TRBV7-8 . ASSLWGGGNEQF
TRBV6-5 . ASSYSTEGSETQY
TRBV3-1/TRBV3-2 . ASSPRGDGYQGYT
TRBV4-1 . ASSQVTGVWAQY
TRBV27 . ASSRIPGGFLPH
TRBV11-2 . ASSRTDNQPQH
TRBV9 . ASSVGTEIYNSPLH
TRBV6-6 TRBD1 ASSQGGAGYT
TRBV7-3 . ASSKEGATYNEQF
TRBV9 . ASSVVGGNTEAF
TRBV5-1 . ASSYGQGSPLH
TRBV6-5 . ASSYDPGFEQY